This paragraph covers one T cell receptor beta chain sequence. This record belongs to a study of T cell changes during pregnancy in multiple sclerosis. CDR1 and CDR2 (germline): SGHDT, YYEEEE. Trimming took 6 bases from V and 3 from J; bases not matched to a gene: 5. The length of the CDR3 is 16 residues. TCRdb's table, derived via immunoSEQ multiplex PCR, lists solely in-frame clones and lacks some. The table records about 45,000 clones, approximately 91% of them present only once. The V call is TRBV5-6, the J call TRBJ2-1, with TRBD2 identical over 14 bases. This TCR was sampled from a female donor with multiple sclerosis, enrolled in a pregnancy study. The sequences come from CD4+ T cells from peripheral blood mononuclear cells, collected in the first trimester of pregnancy. The CDR3 DNA follows: TGTGCCAGCACCGGGGGACTAGCGGGAGACTACAATGAGCAGTTCTTC. Residues: CASTGGLAGDYNEQFF.